A selection of T cell receptor beta chains follows, all from one sample in a study of blood T cell repertoires in COVID-19. Libraries were prepared by immunoSEQ multiplex PCR; TCRdb keeps only in-frame clonotypes and omits some of them. This table has 130,000 or so clones, under 90% appearing once. The sequencing input was PBMCs or T cells enriched from blood (not recorded which). The receptors were sampled from a middle-aged man with acute COVID-19. Both conserved end residues are part of each CDR3. The D gene is left open where the match is weak.

cdr3_aa	d_call	v_call	j_call
CASSWGQGDNEQFF	TRBD1	TRBV5-1	TRBJ2-1
CASSLAEQEAQYF	.	TRBV12-3/TRBV12-4	TRBJ2-3
CASSFSLNTEAFF	.	TRBV27	TRBJ1-1
CASSEGRLYEQYF	.	TRBV10-1	TRBJ2-7
CASSLTGQGQETQYF	TRBD1	TRBV11-3	TRBJ2-5
CASSGPGTGVGNTIYF	TRBD1	TRBV9	TRBJ1-3
CASSEGYSSTGYTF	.	TRBV6-1	TRBJ1-2
CASGTGTGSSYEQYF	TRBD1	TRBV12-5	TRBJ2-7
CASTGTSGGSDTQYF	TRBD2	TRBV2	TRBJ2-3
CATSGERFRSNQPQHF	.	TRBV24-1	TRBJ1-5
CASSPRTSGGDTQYF	TRBD2	TRBV7-3	TRBJ2-3
CSVEGGSETQYF	TRBD2	TRBV29-1	TRBJ2-5
CASSLASGTGNYEQYF	TRBD1	TRBV7-4	TRBJ2-7
CASSFWANQPQHF	.	TRBV6-5	TRBJ1-5
CASSLASVAANSPLHF	.	TRBV5-1	TRBJ1-6
CASNPGQGARETQYF	TRBD1	TRBV3-1/TRBV3-2	TRBJ2-5